These T cell receptor beta chains were read from a single sample in a study of T cells in Graves' hyperthyroidism and ophthalmopathy. TCRdb processed the multiplex PCR reads anew with MiXCR; each CDR3 protein has one entry. The sample shows about 380,000 distinct CDR3 sequences, over 11% of them seen only once. The material sequenced was blood. The receptors shown here come from a woman aged 55-69 years with Graves' hyperthyroidism. Each CDR3 is given without its conserved first and last residue.

j_call v_call cdr3_aa
TRBJ1-5 TRBV20-1 SARDQAGNSNQPQH
TRBJ1-4 TRBV19 ASSMDSLNEKLF
TRBJ1-4 TRBV7-9 ASSFRGGGKLF
TRBJ2-3 TRBV19 ASSMASGTTDTQY
TRBJ2-7 TRBV20-1 SAREGYGLAGPYEQY
TRBJ2-3 TRBV7-3 ASSPGQGWTDTQY
TRBJ2-7 TRBV12-3/TRBV12-4 ASTPYPRGVYEQY
TRBJ2-5 TRBV11-2 ASSWGTSVVQETQY
TRBJ1-4 TRBV29-1 SVEDRRTGSEKLF
TRBJ1-4 TRBV10-3 AISESSEKLF
TRBJ2-7 TRBV20-1 SAAGTGGYNEQY
TRBJ2-7 TRBV2 ASTAGGPPYEQY
TRBJ2-7 TRBV12-3/TRBV12-4 ASSLGRLAGFREQY
TRBJ2-1 TRBV2 APQKGEGSDEQF
TRBJ2-5 TRBV30 AWSTRTGDH
TRBJ2-3 TRBV7-9 ASTIDSLSGDTQY
TRBJ2-3 TRBV11-2 ASSLVERGTDTQY
TRBJ1-5 TRBV6-5 ASSYSTGSSNQPQH
TRBJ2-3 TRBV12-3/TRBV12-4 ASSLTGDTQY
TRBJ2-1 TRBV19 ASSPRNLRGNEQF
TRBJ2-1 TRBV6-1 ASKGAGTEDNEQF
TRBJ2-3 TRBV24-1 ATSDPGRSTTDTQY
TRBJ2-2 TRBV6-9 ASSWGLNTGELF
TRBJ2-3 TRBV20-1 SAQKGFGDTQY
TRBJ2-3 TRBV4-1 ASSQMGQGGTDTQY
TRBJ2-3 TRBV20-1 SAVASGRHTDTQY
TRBJ1-2 TRBV2 ASRGTGYT
TRBJ2-7 TRBV28 ASSLLRDEQY
TRBJ2-2 TRBV7-9 ASKNGIEGRSTGELF
TRBJ2-3 TRBV7-9 ASKARGGYTDTQY
TRBJ1-1 TRBV30 AWSVSAEAF
TRBJ2-4 TRBV6-2/TRBV6-3 ASSYSILRTGLAKNIQY
TRBJ1-5 TRBV27 ASSRDLGRNQPQH
TRBJ1-4 TRBV10-3 ATSGNERGEKLF
TRBJ1-2 TRBV20-1 SAGGQPYGYT
TRBJ2-7 TRBV13 ASSFFGGPYEQY
TRBJ2-1 TRBV28 ASSWASGSREQF
TRBJ2-7 TRBV7-9 ASSLLDLGQGSYEQY
TRBJ2-7 TRBV20-1 SARDVGWEQY
TRBJ1-1 TRBV29-1 SVEPGTGDEAF
TRBJ2-1 TRBV19 ARLAGDTLNEQF
TRBJ2-3 TRBV9 ASSVEVAGNTDTQY
TRBJ2-1 TRBV2 ASRANGNEQF
TRBJ1-4 TRBV19 ASETGPRAEKLF
TRBJ2-6 TRBV2 AIPRPASGANVLT
TRBJ1-1 TRBV10-3 AISEGQGPHTEAF
TRBJ1-6 TRBV5-4 ASAAGTVRAPLH